This TCR beta chain was retrieved from a study of blood T cell repertoires in COVID-19. Trimming left V 2 bases short and J 1 base short, with 13 bases between. CDR1 and CDR2 (germline): LGHDT, YNNKEL (reference sequence). The CDR3 has 16 residues. Clones were sequenced by immunoSEQ multiplex PCR, and TCRdb holds only the in-frame ones, with some missing. This table has about 180,000 clones, around 86% appearing once. This clone appeared a single time. The receptor was isolated from a man in his forties or fifties with active or convalescent COVID-19. The rearrangement links TRBV3-1 (or the pseudogene TRBV3-2) to TRBJ2-3, with D perhaps TRBD1 (6 bases). The specimen was peripheral blood. The CDR3 loop is CASSQFPTGGTDTQYF. The CDR3, as DNA: TGTGCCAGCAGCCAATTCCCGACAGGTGGCACAGATACGCAGTATTTT.